This is a list of T cell receptor beta chains from one sample in a study of monozygotic twins with cystic fibrosis. Measured with immunoSEQ multiplex PCR; TCRdb has only the in-frame clones, and not every one. The sample lists nearly 25,000 clones, approximately 90% occurring once. The sample comprised blood. The receptors here all came from a girl aged 2 to 9 with cystic fibrosis. Each CDR3 is given with its conserved first and last residue. Fields, in order: clone size, J gene, D gene, V gene, CDR3 length, CDR3 protein, CDR3 DNA. D genes are given only for firm matches. Some rows have no size entry. The others give once, few or many, or a class for an expanded clone.

NA TRBJ1-1 NA TRBV11-3 15 CASSLDWGSGTEAFF TGTGCCAGCAGCTTAGATTGGGGGAGTGGAACTGAAGCTTTCTTT
NA TRBJ1-6 NA TRBV15 14 CATSRGPRGSPLHF TGTGCCACCAGCAGAGGACCAAGGGGTTCACCCCTCCACTTT
NA TRBJ2-7 NA TRBV5-6 15 CASSADRFWTYEQYF TGTGCCAGCAGCGCCGACAGGTTTTGGACCTACGAGCAGTACTTC
few TRBJ1-5 NA TRBV2 14 CASSVGLGNQPQHF TGTGCCAGCAGTGTAGGGTTGGGCAATCAGCCCCAGCATTTT
NA TRBJ1-1 NA TRBV7-2 14 CASSLNQGSTEAFF TGTGCCAGCAGCTTAAATCAGGGGAGCACTGAAGCTTTCTTT
few TRBJ1-6 NA TRBV6-1 14 CASSEVGTISPLHF TGTGCCAGCAGTGAAGTCGGGACAATCTCACCCCTCCACTTT
few TRBJ1-1 NA TRBV30 13 CAWSVQGRTEAFF TGTGCCTGGAGTGTACAGGGACGTACTGAAGCTTTCTTT
NA TRBJ1-2 NA TRBV10-3 14 CAISEFEGGYGYTF TGTGCCATCAGTGAGTTCGAGGGCGGCTATGGCTACACCTTC
medium-sized TRBJ1-2 NA TRBV4-3 14 CASSQASGVYGYTF TGCGCCAGCAGCCAAGCCTCAGGGGTCTATGGCTACACCTTC
NA TRBJ2-5 NA TRBV13 13 CASSAGGRETQYF TGTGCCAGCAGCGCAGGAGGGAGAGAGACCCAGTACTTC
once TRBJ2-5 TRBD2 TRBV15 15 CATRRAGGAQETQYF TGTGCCACCCGTCGGGCGGGGGGGGCTCAAGAGACCCAGTACTTC
NA TRBJ2-7 TRBD2 TRBV7-2 17 CASSLGGTSGGTYEQYF TGTGCCAGCAGCTTAGGAGGGACTAGCGGGGGGACCTACGAGCAGTACTTC
NA TRBJ2-7 NA TRBV10-1 14 CASFLPGSYYEQYF TGCGCCAGCTTTCTACCAGGGAGTTACTACGAGCAGTACTTC
few TRBJ2-5 TRBD1 TRBV6-6 13 CATTDRGWETQYF TGTGCCACCACGGACAGGGGATGGGAGACCCAGTACTTC
NA TRBJ2-7 TRBD2 TRBV19 14 CASSFSGGDYEQYF TGTGCCAGTAGTTTCAGCGGGGGGGACTACGAGCAGTACTTC
NA TRBJ1-2 TRBD1 TRBV7-2 12 CASSRQGYGYTF TGTGCCAGCAGCCGACAGGGCTATGGCTACACCTTC
NA TRBJ1-2 NA TRBV4-3 16 CASSQAAGVKGTGYTF TGCGCCAGCAGCCAAGCAGCAGGGGTAAAAGGGACCGGCTACACCTTC
NA TRBJ1-1 NA TRBV2 14 CASTPWGRDTEAFF TGTGCCAGCACCCCGTGGGGCCGTGACACTGAAGCTTTCTTT
NA TRBJ2-5 TRBD2 TRBV27 15 CASSLGGSNAETQYF TGTGCCAGCAGCTTGGGGGGGTCGAACGCGGAGACCCAGTACTTC
NA TRBJ1-1 NA TRBV5-6 15 CASSLAGSGGTEAFF TGTGCCAGCAGCCTCGCGGGGTCTGGGGGGACTGAAGCTTTCTTT
NA TRBJ1-4 NA TRBV27 14 CASSLEWNNEKLFF TGTGCCAGCAGTTTAGAGTGGAATAATGAAAAACTGTTTTTT
NA TRBJ2-3 NA TRBV6-1 14 CASEGGGGTDTQYF TGTGCCAGCGAGGGGGGGGGCGGCACAGATACGCAGTATTTT
NA TRBJ1-6 NA TRBV27 15 CASSLFGTKNLPLHF TGTGCCAGCAGTTTATTCGGGACAAAAAACTTACCCCTCCACTTT
NA TRBJ2-3 TRBD2 TRBV27 16 CASSFSRLGGKDTQYF TGTGCCAGCAGTTTTAGCCGCCTGGGGGGGAAAGATACGCAGTATTTT
NA TRBJ1-1 TRBD1 TRBV7-9 15 CASSLVSGGIREAFF TGTGCCAGCAGCTTAGTTTCAGGGGGCATCAGGGAAGCTTTCTTT
NA TRBJ1-2 NA TRBV6-5 13 CASSYDSGYGYTF TGTGCCAGCAGTTACGACAGCGGATATGGCTACACCTTC
NA TRBJ1-2 NA TRBV6-5 16 CASSYSIPPGPYGYTF TGTGCCAGCAGTTACTCGATACCGCCGGGACCCTATGGCTACACCTTC
NA TRBJ1-5 NA TRBV7-8 15 CASSLWEGLNQPQHF TGTGCCAGCAGCTTATGGGAGGGTCTCAATCAGCCCCAGCATTTT
NA TRBJ2-6 TRBD2 TRBV28 15 CASQPGGIGANVLTF TGTGCCAGCCAACCGGGGGGGATCGGGGCCAACGTCCTGACTTTC
NA TRBJ1-3 NA TRBV5-8 16 CASSLWGPFSGNTIYF TGTGCCAGCAGCTTGTGGGGTCCATTCTCTGGAAACACCATATATTTT
NA TRBJ1-6 NA TRBV6-1 18 CASSEIRSAGDWNSPLHF TGTGCCAGCAGTGAAATCAGGTCTGCGGGGGATTGGAATTCACCCCTCCACTTT
NA TRBJ1-5 NA TRBV7-2 15 CASSDGSGIYQPQHF TGTGCCAGCAGCGATGGGTCGGGGATTTATCAGCCCCAGCATTTT
NA TRBJ1-2 NA TRBV7-2 13 CASSFSWADGYTF TGTGCCAGCAGCTTTAGTTGGGCCGATGGCTACACCTTC
NA TRBJ2-2 NA TRBV19 14 CAAGDNLDTGELFF TGTGCCGCGGGGGACAACCTTGACACCGGGGAGCTGTTTTTT
once TRBJ2-3 NA TRBV27 14 CASSHMRGGDTQYF TGTGCCAGCAGCCATATGCGTGGCGGTGATACGCAGTATTTT
NA TRBJ1-2 TRBD1 TRBV5-1 16 CASSLAGTGGGHGYTF TGCGCCAGCAGCTTGGCCGGGACAGGGGGCGGGCATGGCTACACCTTC
NA TRBJ2-7 TRBD2 TRBV7-9 14 CASKERGDTYEQYF TGTGCCAGCAAGGAGCGGGGGGATACCTACGAGCAGTACTTC
once TRBJ2-1 NA TRBV19 13 CASSFSGGEEQFF TGTGCCAGTAGTTTCTCAGGGGGGGAGGAGCAGTTCTTC
NA TRBJ2-5 TRBD1 TRBV15 16 CATSRGDRGYQETQYF TGTGCCACCAGCAGAGGAGACAGGGGATACCAAGAGACCCAGTACTTC
NA TRBJ1-2 NA TRBV5-6 12 CASSLKPGGYTF TGTGCCAGCAGCTTGAAACCGGGTGGCTACACCTTC
once TRBJ2-7 NA TRBV30 13 CAWSNIGVYEQYF TGTGCCTGGTCTAATATTGGTGTATACGAGCAGTACTTC